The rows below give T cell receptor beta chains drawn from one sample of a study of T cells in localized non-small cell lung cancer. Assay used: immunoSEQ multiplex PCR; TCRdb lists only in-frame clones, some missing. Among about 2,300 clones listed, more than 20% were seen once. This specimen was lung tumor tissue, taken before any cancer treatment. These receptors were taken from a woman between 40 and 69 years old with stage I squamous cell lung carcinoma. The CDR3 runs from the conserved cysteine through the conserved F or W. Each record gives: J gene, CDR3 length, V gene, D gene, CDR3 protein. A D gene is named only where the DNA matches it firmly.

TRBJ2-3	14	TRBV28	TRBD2	CATQGTSGTDTQYF
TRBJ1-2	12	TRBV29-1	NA	CSVLHRNYGYTF
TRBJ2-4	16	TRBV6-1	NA	CASSEDPALAKNIQYF
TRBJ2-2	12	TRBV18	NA	CASSVNTGELFF
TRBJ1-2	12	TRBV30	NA	CAWRVSTYGYTF
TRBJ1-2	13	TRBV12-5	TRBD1	CASTPGTGWGYTF
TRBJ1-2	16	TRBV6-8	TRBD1	CASSYQGVSTVYGYTF
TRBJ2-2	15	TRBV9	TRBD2	CASSPTSGRAGELFF
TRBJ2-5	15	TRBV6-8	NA	CASSYSALARETQYF
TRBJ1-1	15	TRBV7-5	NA	CASSERDRAGTEAFF
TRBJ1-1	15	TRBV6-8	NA	CASSPRRGLMTEAFF
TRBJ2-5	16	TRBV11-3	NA	CASSLDWDLGPETQYF
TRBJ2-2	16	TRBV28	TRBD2	CASSPSGRVNTGELFF
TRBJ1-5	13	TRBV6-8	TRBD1	CASSRDSNQPQHF
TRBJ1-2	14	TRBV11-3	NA	CASSRRLRHYGYTF
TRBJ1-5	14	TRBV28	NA	CASSLNQGARPQHF
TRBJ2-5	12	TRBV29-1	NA	CSVDRGEETQYF
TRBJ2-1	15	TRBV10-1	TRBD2	CASSNGGVGGNEQFF
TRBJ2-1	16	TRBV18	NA	CASSPMSAQRGNEQFF
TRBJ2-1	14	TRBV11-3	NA	CASSLVSGDGEQFF
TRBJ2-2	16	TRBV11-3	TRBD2	CASSLGLAGVSGELFF
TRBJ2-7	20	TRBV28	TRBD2	CASSNPPQGFGGDYSYEQYF
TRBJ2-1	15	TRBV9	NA	CASIGGTGSYNEQFF
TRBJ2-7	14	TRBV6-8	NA	CASRNYRVGYEQYF
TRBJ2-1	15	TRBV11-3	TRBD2	CASSLTSGPYNEQFF
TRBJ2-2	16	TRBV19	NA	CASSRAAGSNTGELFF
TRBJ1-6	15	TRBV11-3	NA	CASSPTSPPRSPLHF
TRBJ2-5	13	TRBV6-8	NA	CASLTDLLETQYF
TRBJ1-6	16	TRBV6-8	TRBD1	CASSYSRDRGSSPLHF
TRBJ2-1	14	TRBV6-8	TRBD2	CAISVAGRNNEQFF
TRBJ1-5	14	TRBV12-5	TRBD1	CASGLGTGNQPQHF
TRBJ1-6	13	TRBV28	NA	CASSRTGNSPLHF
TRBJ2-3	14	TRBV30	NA	CAWSVGLGTDTQYF
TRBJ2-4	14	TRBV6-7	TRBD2	CASSTSGRGPIQYF
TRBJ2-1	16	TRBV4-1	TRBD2	CASSQVLAGEYNEQFF
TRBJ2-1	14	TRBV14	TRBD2	CASSETSGYNEQFF
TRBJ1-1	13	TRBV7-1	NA	CASSFLEFTEAFF
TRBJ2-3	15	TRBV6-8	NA	CASRYTGSSADTQYF
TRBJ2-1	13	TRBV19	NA	CASSITGGIEQFF
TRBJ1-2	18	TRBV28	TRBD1	CASSPYTGTVRLFYGYTF
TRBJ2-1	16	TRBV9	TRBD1	CASDTTGTAQYNEQFF
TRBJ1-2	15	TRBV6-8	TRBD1	CASSYSPGQGYGYTF
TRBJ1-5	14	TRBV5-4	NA	CASSPGRANQPQHF
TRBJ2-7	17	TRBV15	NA	CATSRDLVRGKPYEQYF
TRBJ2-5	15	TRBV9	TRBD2	CASSVSGLPKETQYF
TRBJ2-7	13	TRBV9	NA	CASSPRTSREQYF
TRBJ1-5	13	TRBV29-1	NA	CSVAGGAEQPQHF
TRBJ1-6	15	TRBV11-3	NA	CASSRGESYNSPLHF
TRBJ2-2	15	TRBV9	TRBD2	CASKTSGANTGELFF
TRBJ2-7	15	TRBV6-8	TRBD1	CASRLTGTGGYEQYF
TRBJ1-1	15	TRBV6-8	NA	CASSRQVLMNTEAFF
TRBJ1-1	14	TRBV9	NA	CASSMGLLNTEAFF
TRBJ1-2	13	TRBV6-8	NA	CASSDPGLGGYTF
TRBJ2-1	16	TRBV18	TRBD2	CASSPPFLTGGGEQFF
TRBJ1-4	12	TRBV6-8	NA	CASIGYNEKLFF
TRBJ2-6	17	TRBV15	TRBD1	CATRSRSGQGGANVLTF
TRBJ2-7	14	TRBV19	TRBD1	CASSAGQEFYEQYF
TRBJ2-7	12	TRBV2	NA	CASSHVSYEQYF
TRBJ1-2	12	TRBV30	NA	CAWSPHNYGYTF
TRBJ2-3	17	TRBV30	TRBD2	CAWSVRRTSGRTDTQYF